This TCR beta chain derives from a study of blood T cell repertoires in COVID-19. At the level of the study: From T cells, B-cell-depleted T cells, or PBMCs came the material, which was cDNA or gDNA.

The V end was cut by 4 bases, the J end by 2 bases, with 15 bases between. The CDR3 is made up of 15 amino acids. The germline V gene has CDR1 LGHDT and CDR2 YNNKEL (reference sequence). This clone was recorded once. How the authors handled the data: Estimates of nucleated cell counts were drawn from the amplification of reference gene primers. Libraries were prepared by immunoSEQ multiplex PCR; TCRdb keeps only in-frame clonotypes and omits some of them. V and J calls and clone size follow that table, whereas D and trimming were derived from the DNA. The sample has some 460,000 clones, roughly 89% seen once; the top ten hold around 4.5%.

The rearrangement uses TRBV3-1 (or the pseudogene TRBV3-2) and TRBJ2-7, with D possibly TRBD1 on 6 matching bases. Sequenced sample: peripheral blood. The origin of this receptor is a woman in her twenties or thirties with acute or convalescent COVID-19. CDR3 amino acids: CASSPGARGTYEQYF. The CDR3, as DNA: TGTGCCAGCAGCCCAGGGGCAAGGGGGACCTACGAGCAGTACTTC.